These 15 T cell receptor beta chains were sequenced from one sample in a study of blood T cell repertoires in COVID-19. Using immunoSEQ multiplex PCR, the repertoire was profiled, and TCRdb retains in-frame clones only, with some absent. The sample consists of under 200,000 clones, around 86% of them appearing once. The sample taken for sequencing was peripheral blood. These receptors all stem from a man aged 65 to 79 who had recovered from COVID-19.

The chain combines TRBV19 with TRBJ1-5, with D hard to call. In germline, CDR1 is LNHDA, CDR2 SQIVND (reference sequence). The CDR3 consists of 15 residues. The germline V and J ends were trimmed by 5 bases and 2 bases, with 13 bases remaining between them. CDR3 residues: CASSDVARGNQPQHF. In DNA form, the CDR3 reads TGTGCCAGTAGTGATGTAGCACGAGGCAATCAGCCCCAGCATTTT.

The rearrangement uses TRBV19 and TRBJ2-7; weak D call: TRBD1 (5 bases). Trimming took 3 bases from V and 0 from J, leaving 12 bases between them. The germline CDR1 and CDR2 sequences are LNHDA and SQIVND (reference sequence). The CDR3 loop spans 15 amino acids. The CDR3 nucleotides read TGTGCCAGTAGTATTTTCTGGGGCTCCTCCTACGAGCAGTACTTC. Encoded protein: CASSIFWGSSYEQYF.

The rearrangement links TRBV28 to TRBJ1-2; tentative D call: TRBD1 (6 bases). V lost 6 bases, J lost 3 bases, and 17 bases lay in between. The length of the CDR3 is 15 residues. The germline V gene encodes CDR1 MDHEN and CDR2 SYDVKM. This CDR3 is CASSPQAAGDYGYTF. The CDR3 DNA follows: TGTGCCAGCAGCCCCCAAGCAGCAGGGGACTATGGCTACACCTTC.

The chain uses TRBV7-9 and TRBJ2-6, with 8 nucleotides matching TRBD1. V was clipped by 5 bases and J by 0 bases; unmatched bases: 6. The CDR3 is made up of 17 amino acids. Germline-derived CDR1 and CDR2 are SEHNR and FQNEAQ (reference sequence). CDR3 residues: CASSQGAPNSGANVLTF. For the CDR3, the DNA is TGTGCCAGCAGCCAGGGGGCCCCTAACTCTGGGGCCAACGTCCTGACTTTC. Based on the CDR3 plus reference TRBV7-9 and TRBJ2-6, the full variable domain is DTGVSQNPRHKITKRGQNVTFRCDPISEHNRLYWYRQTLGQGPEFLTYFQNEAQLEKSRLLSDRFSAERPKGSFSTLEIQRTEQGDSAMYLCASSQGAPNSGANVLTFGAGSRLTVL.

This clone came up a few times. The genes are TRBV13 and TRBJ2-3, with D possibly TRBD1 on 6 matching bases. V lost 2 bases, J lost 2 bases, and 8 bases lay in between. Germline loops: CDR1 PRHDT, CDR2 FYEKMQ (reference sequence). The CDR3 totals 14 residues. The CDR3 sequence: CASSLQGFTDTQYF. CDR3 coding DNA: TGTGCCAGCAGCTTACAGGGGTTCACAGATACGCAGTATTTT. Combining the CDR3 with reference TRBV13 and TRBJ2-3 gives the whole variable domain AAGVIQSPRHLIKEKRETATLKCYPIPRHDTVYWYQQGPGQDPQFLISFYEKMQSDKGSIPDRFSAQQFSDYHSELNMSSLELGDSALYFCASSLQGFTDTQYFGPGTRLTVL.

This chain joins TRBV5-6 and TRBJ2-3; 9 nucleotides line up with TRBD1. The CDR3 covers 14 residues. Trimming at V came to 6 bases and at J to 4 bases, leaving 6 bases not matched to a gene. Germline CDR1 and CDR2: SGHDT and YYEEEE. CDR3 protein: CASTEQGASDTQYF. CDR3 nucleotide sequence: TGTGCCAGCACCGAACAGGGGGCCTCAGATACGCAGTATTTT.

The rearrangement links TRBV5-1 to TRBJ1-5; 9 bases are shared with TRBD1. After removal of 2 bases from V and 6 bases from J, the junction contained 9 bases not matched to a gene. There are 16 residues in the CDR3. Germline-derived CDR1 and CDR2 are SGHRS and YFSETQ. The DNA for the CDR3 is TGCGCCAGCAGCTTAGGACCGACAGGGGGGAGTCAGCCCCAGCATTTT. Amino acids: CASSLGPTGGSQPQHF.

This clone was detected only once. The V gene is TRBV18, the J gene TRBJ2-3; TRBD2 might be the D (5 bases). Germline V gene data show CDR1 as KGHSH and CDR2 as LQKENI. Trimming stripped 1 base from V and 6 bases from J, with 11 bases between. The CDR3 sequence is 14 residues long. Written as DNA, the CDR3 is TGTGCCAGCTCACCACAGGCCCCGGGGGATACGCAGTATTTT. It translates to CASSPQAPGDTQYF.

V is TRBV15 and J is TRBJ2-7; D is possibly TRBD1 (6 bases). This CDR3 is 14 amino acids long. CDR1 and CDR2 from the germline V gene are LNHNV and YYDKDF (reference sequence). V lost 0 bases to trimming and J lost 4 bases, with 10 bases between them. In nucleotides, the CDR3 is TGTGCCACCAGCAGAGATCAGGGGTCGTACGAGCAGTACTTC. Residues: CATSRDQGSYEQYF.

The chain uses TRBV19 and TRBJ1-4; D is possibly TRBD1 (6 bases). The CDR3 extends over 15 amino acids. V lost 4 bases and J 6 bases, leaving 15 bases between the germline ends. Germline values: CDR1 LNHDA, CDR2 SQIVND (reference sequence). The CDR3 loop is CASSTPTGGDEKLFF. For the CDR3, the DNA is TGTGCCAGTAGTACCCCGACAGGCGGCGATGAAAAACTGTTTTTT.

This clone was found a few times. The CDR3 protein is CASSLDSGMNTEAFF. The CDR3 nucleotides are TGCGCCAGCAGCTTGGATTCAGGTATGAACACTGAAGCTTTCTTT. The J gene is TRBJ1-1, the V gene TRBV5-1; D is uncertain. V shed 0 bases and J shed 0 bases, with 9 bases lying between them. This CDR3 region has 15 residues. From germline, CDR1 is SGHRS and CDR2 YFSETQ.

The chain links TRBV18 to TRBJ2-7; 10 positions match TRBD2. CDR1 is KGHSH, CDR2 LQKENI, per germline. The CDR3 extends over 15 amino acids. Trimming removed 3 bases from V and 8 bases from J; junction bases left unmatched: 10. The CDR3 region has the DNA TGTGCCAGCTCACCCCAAACCGGGACTAGCGAAAAGCAGTACTTC. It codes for CASSPQTGTSEKQYF.

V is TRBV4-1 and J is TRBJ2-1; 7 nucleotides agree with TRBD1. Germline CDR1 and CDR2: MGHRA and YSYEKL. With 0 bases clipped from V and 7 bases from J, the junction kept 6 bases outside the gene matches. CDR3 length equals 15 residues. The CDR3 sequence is CASSQEGQRSNEQFF. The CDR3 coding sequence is TGCGCCAGCAGCCAAGAGGGACAGCGCTCAAATGAGCAGTTCTTC.

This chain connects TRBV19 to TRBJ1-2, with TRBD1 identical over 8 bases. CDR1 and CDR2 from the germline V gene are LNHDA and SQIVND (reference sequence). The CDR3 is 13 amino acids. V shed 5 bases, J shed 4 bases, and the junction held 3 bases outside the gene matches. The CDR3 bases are TGTGCCAGTAGTGAAGGACAGGGCTATGGCTACACCTTC. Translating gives CASSEGQGYGYTF.

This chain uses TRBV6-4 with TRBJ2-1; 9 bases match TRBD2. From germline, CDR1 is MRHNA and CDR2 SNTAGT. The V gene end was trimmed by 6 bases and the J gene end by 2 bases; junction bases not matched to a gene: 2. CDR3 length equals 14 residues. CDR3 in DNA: TGTGCCAGCAGCCGGACTAGCGCCTACAATGAGCAGTTCTTC. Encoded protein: CASSRTSAYNEQFF.